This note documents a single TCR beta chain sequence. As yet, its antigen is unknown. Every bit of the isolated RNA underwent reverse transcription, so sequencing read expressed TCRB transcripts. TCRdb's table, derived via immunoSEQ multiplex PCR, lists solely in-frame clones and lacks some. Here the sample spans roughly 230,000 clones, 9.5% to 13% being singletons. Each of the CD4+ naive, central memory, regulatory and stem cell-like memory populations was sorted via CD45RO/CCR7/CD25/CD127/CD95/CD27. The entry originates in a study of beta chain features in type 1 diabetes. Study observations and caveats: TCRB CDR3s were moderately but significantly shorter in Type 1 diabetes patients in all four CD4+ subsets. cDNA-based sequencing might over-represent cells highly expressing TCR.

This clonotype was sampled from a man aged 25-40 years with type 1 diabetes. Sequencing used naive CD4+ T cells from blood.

CDR3 amino acids: CASSQAIAFYNEQFF. CDR3 coding DNA: TGTGCCAGCAGCCAAGCGATAGCTTTCTACAATGAGCAGTTCTTC. The chain is built from TRBV14 and TRBJ2-1; D unresolved. The CDR3 sequence is 15 residues long. The germline V gene has CDR1 SGHDN and CDR2 FVKESK. V was pared by 1 base and J by 3 bases, with 10 bases between. Full variable domain (rest looked up from reference TRBV14 and TRBJ2-1): EAGVTQFPSHSVIEKGQTVTLRCDPISGHDNLYWYRRVMGKEIKFLLHFVKESKQDESGMPNNRFLAERTGGTYSTLKVQPAELEDSGVYFCASSQAIAFYNEQFFGPGTRLTVL.